This TCR beta chain was identified in a study of blood T cell repertoires in COVID-19. Study-wide background: T cells, B-cell-depleted T cells, or PBMCs provided the cDNA or gDNA that served as material.

In regard to this clone: The junction departs from germline at one end; a sequencing error may be responsible. Additional DNA sequences in this sample encode the identical CDR3.

Libraries were prepared by immunoSEQ multiplex PCR; TCRdb keeps only in-frame clonotypes and omits some of them. The data contain about 320,000 clones, roughly nine tenths of them singletons. The CDR3 length is 13 residues. From germline, CDR1 is GTSNPN and CDR2 SVGIG (reference sequence). What was sequenced was PBMCs or T cells enriched from blood (not recorded which). V and J are TRBV30 and TRBJ1-5; tentatively, D is TRBD1 (6 bases). This TCR came from a man in his 60s who had recovered from COVID-19. CDR3 sequence: CAWSLARGQPQHF. In nucleotides, the CDR3 is TGTGCTTGGAGCCTCGCCAGGGGTCAGCCCCAGCATTTT. Looking up the rest from reference TRBV30 and TRBJ1-5 gives the full variable domain: SQTIHQWPATLVQPVGSPLSLECTVEGTSNPNLYWYRQAAGRGLQLLFYSVGIGQISSEVPQNLSASRPQDRQFILSSKKLLLSDSGFYLCAWSLARGQPQHFGDGTRLSIL.